This T cell receptor (beta chain) was documented in a study of blood T cell repertoires in COVID-19. V was clipped by 4 bases and J by 4 bases; unmatched bases: 9. Germline CDR1 reads MNHEY; CDR2 reads SVGAGI. CDR3 length equals 15 residues. Sequencing was performed with immunoSEQ multiplex PCR; in TCRdb, only in-frame clones are kept and a portion is missing. The sample contains roughly 190,000 clones, roughly 81% of which appear only once. The rearrangement uses TRBV6-5 and TRBJ2-7, with 8 bases fitting TRBD1. Sequencing input: peripheral blood. This TCR came from a woman aged 40 to 50 with COVID-19, enrolled during active disease. In DNA, the CDR3 is TGTGCCAGCAGTTCGACAGGGGCGATTATTTACGAGCAGTACTTC. Amino acid sequence: CASSSTGAIIYEQYF.